The 12 T cell receptor beta chains below all came from one sample that was sequenced in a study of immune cell composition in non-small cell lung cancer. Only in-frame clones appear in the TCRdb table, and some are missing; sequencing was by immunoSEQ multiplex PCR. This repertoire shows under 3,500 clones, over 60% found once; its top ten account for around 11%. The specimen was lung tumor tissue. The receptors were sampled from a human donor with non-small cell lung cancer.

The rearrangement uses TRBV19 and TRBJ2-7; possibly TRBD2 for D (6 bases). Germline V gene lookup returns CDR1 LNHDA and CDR2 SQIVND (reference sequence). The V end was cut by 4 bases, the J end by 0 bases, with 10 bases between. The CDR3 has 14 residues. Here the CDR3 reads CASSRSGDSYEQYF. CDR3 nucleotide sequence: TGTGCCAGTAGTAGGTCGGGAGACTCCTACGAGCAGTACTTC.

This clone has just one count. The CDR3 sequence is CASSHLTTSGGGTQYF. DNA of the CDR3: TGTGCCAGCAGCCACCTGACGACTAGCGGGGGTGGTACGCAGTATTTT. The chain has TRBV13 and TRBJ2-3; 12 bases are a match to TRBD2. V lost 5 bases, J lost 8 bases, and 11 bases stayed unmatched. Germline loops: CDR1 PRHDT, CDR2 FYEKMQ (reference sequence). The CDR3 is 16 residues long.

With respect to this clone: A junction end diverges from the germline sequence, so it may reflect a read error. V and J are TRBV19 and TRBJ2-2; 7 bases fit TRBD2. Per the germline V gene, CDR1 is LNHDA and CDR2 is SQIVND (reference sequence). This CDR3 is built from 16 residues. CDR3 DNA sequence: TGTGCCAGTAGTATATTATCTGGGACTAACATCGGGGAGCTGTTTTTT. This sequence encodes CASSILSGTNIGELFF.

The chain couples TRBV7-3 to TRBJ1-1; 10 nucleotides align to TRBD1. This CDR3 region has 15 residues. CDR1 is SGHTA, CDR2 FQGTGA, per germline. V was pared by 3 bases and J by 8 bases, with 9 bases of the junction left unmatched. CDR3 amino acids: CASSFTTGGLTEAFF. DNA for the CDR3: TGTGCCAGCAGCTTTACGACAGGGGGCTTGACAGAAGCTTTCTTT.

The chain recombines TRBV7-9 with TRBJ2-3; weak D call: TRBD2 (7 bases). The germline CDR1 and CDR2 sequences are SEHNR and FQNEAQ (reference sequence). Trimming removed 4 bases at V and 5 bases at J, with 16 bases between. The CDR3 spans 15 residues. CDR3 coding DNA: TGTGCCAGCAGCTCCCGAGGGGGGGCAGGAGATACGCAGTATTTT. It encodes CASSSRGGAGDTQYF.

The chain recombines TRBV28 with TRBJ2-7; D is uncertain. Per germline, CDR1 MDHEN and CDR2 SYDVKM. CDR3 size: 13 residues. Trimming took 8 bases from V and 0 from J, leaving 11 bases between them. CDR3 nucleotides: TGTGCCAGCTACTCGAGTACCTCCTACGAGCAGTACTTC. Its protein product is CASYSSTSYEQYF.

The chain employs TRBV19 and TRBJ1-2; a possible D gene is TRBD1 (5 bases). Germline values: CDR1 LNHDA, CDR2 SQIVND (reference sequence). V was clipped by 7 bases and J by 6 bases, with 9 bases between them. This CDR3 is 11 amino acids long. In nucleotides, the CDR3 is TGTGCCAGTATGGCCAGGGATGGCTACACCTTC. Amino acid sequence: CASMARDGYTF.

The chain recombines TRBV15 with TRBJ2-3; TRBD1 matches at 8 bases. Germline CDR1 is LNHNV and CDR2 is YYDKDF (reference sequence). The CDR3 contains 19 residues. The junction had 16 bases not matched to a gene; V was cut back by 1 base and J by 4 bases. This chain's CDR3 is CATSRAQRFAGGWADTQYF. The CDR3, as DNA: TGTGCCACCAGCAGAGCCCAAAGATTCGCAGGGGGCTGGGCAGATACGCAGTATTTT.

The chain employs TRBV7-2 and TRBJ2-7; 8 bases are a match to TRBD1. From germline, CDR1 is SGHTA and CDR2 FQGNSA. V lost 5 bases and J lost 2; bases outside the gene matches: 5. The CDR3 totals 14 residues. CDR3 nucleotides: TGTGCCAGCAGCCCGGGGACAGGAGCCTACGAGCAGTACTTC. Protein sequence: CASSPGTGAYEQYF.

V gene TRBV6-5 combines with J gene TRBJ1-1; possibly TRBD1 for D (5 bases). V was pared by 2 bases and J by 3 bases, with 7 bases between. Germline CDR1 is MNHEY and CDR2 is SVGAGI. This CDR3 contains 13 residues. CDR3 in amino acids: CASSYTGDTEAFF. CDR3 DNA sequence: TGTGCCAGCAGTTACACGGGGGACACTGAAGCTTTCTTT.

This sequence joins TRBV7-9 and TRBJ1-1; no reliable D call. Per germline, CDR1 SEHNR and CDR2 FQNEAQ (reference sequence). The CDR3 has 12 amino acids. Trimming pared 5 bases from V and 7 bases from J, leaving 11 bases between. CDR3 sequence (DNA): TGTGCCAGCAGCCTCCAAGCGCTTGAAGCTTTCTTT. Residues: CASSLQALEAFF.

The chain joins TRBV7-2 to TRBJ2-7; D uncertain. The germline gives CDR1 SGHTA, CDR2 FQGNSA. Trimming stripped 2 bases from V and 0 bases from J, with 8 bases between. The CDR3 runs 14 residues. This CDR3 is CASSLNRNSYEQYF. CDR3 coding DNA: TGTGCCAGCAGCTTAAACAGAAACTCCTACGAGCAGTACTTC. The complete variable domain, with remaining parts taken from reference TRBV7-2 and TRBJ2-7, reads GAGVSQSPSNKVTEKGKDVELRCDPISGHTALYWYRQSLGQGLEFLIYFQGNSAPDKSGLPSDRFSAERTGGSVSTLTIQRTQQEDSAVYLCASSLNRNSYEQYFGPGTRLTVT.